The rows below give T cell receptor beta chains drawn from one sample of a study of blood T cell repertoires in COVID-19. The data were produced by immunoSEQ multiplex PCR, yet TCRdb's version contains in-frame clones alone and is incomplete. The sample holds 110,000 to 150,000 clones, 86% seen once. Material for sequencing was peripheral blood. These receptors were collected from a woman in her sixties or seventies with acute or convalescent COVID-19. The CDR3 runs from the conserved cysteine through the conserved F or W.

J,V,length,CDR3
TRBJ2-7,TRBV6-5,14,CASRTSGGAYEQYF
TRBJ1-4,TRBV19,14,CASSPGRVNEKLFF
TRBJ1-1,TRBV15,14,CATSRDTGNTEAFF
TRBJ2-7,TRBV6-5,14,CASAGQGIFYEQYF
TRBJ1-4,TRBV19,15,CASSIAGARNEKLFF
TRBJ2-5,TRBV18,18,CASSPPVGTGSLQETQYF
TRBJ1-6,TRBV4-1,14,CASSERQNNSPLHF
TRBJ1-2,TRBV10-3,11,CATTAGYGYTF
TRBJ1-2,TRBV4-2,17,CASSQATGGMDRYGYTF
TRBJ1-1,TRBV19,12,CASSPGYTEAFF
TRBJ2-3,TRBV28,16,CASSLAGTAGTDTQYF
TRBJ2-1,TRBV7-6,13,CASSLALRNEQFF
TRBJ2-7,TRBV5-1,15,CASSLGHSKSYEQYF
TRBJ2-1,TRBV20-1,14,CSASWSGGDNEQFF
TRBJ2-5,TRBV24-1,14,CATSPGGSQETQYF
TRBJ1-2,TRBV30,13,CAWAPGQSYGYTF
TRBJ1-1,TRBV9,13,CASSAIPDTEAFF
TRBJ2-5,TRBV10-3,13,CAISGTSGETQYF
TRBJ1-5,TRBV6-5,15,CASTPGQGRNQPQHF
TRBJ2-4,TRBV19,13,CASSIDSRNIQYF
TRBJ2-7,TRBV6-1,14,CASSETGQSYEQYF
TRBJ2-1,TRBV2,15,CASSERAGGPAEQFF
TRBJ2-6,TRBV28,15,CASRTGSSGANVLTF
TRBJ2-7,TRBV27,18,CASSPRQGPKLHYYEQYF
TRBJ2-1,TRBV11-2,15,CASSLVGQPWGEQFF
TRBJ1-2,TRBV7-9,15,CASSSSTGGSYGYTF
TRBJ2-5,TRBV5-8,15,CASSLLLAGEETQYF
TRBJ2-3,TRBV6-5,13,CASSYRETDTQYF
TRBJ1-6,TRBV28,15,CASSLWGTGKMRLHF
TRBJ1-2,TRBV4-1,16,CASSQNGGPAGYGYTF
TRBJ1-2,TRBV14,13,CASSGQLNYGYTF
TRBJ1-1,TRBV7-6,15,CASSFRPGQGNEAFF
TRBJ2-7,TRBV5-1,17,CASSETSYSKSSYEQYF
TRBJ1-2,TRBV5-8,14,CASSRLQGAHGYTF
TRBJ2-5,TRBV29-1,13,CSVDVAGGETQYF
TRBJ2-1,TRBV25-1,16,CASSERASGGPNEQFF
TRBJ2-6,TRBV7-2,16,CASSREGAPGANVLTF
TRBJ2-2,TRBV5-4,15,CASTLGGERAGELFF
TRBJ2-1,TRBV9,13,CASSVSEYNEQFF
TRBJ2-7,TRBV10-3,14,CAIRDGRRSGEQYF
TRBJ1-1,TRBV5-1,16,CASSTTRTGRNTEAFF
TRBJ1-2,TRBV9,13,CASSVQGYYGYTF
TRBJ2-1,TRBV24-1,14,CATSLSRLVNEQFF
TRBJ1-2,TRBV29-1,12,CSAEGRDRGYTF
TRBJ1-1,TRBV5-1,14,CASSLRSANTEAFF
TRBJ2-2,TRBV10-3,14,CAISVTSGTGELFF
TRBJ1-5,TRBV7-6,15,CASSLIGGFNQPQHF
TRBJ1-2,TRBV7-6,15,CASSSGTASYYGYTF
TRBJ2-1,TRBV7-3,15,CASSPSGSSYNEQFF
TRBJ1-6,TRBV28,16,CASRPQGSSYNSPLHF
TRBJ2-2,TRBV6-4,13,CASSAVNTGELFF
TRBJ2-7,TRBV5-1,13,CASSSLSSYEQYF
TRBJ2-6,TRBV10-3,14,CAVRDGAGANVLTF
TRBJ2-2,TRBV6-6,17,CASSRGLAGSNTGELFF